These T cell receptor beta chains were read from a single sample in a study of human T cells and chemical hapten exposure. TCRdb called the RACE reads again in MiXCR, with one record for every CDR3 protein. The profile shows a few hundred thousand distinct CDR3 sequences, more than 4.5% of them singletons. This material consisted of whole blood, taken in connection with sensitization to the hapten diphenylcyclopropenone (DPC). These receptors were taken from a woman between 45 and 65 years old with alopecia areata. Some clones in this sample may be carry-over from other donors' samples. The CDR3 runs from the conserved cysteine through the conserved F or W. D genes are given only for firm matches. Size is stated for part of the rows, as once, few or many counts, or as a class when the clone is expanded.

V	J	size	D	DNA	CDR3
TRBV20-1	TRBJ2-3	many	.	TGCAGTGCCGCTTGGGGGAGAGCGTATACGCAGTATTTT	CSAAWGRAYTQYF
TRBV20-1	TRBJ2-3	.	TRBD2	TGCAGTGCTAGAGATCACGGGACTAGCGGGAGAGGCACAGATACGCAGTATTTT	CSARDHGTSGRGTDTQYF
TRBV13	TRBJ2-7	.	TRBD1	TGTGCCAGCAGCTTAGAGGACAGGTACGAGCAGTACTTC	CASSLEDRYEQYF
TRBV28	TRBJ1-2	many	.	TGTGCCAGCACCTTGCCAGGGACCTATGGCTACACCTTC	CASTLPGTYGYTF
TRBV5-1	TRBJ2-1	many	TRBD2	TGCGCCAGCAGTCCTAGCGGGAGGGCCTACAATGAGCAGTTCTTC	CASSPSGRAYNEQFF
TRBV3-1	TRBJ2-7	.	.	TGTGCCAGCAGCCCGTGGGGCGGCGCCGAGCAGTACTTC	CASSPWGGAEQYF
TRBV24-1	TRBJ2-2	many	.	TGTGCCACCAGTGGCACAACCAACACCGGGGAGCTGTTTTTT	CATSGTTNTGELFF
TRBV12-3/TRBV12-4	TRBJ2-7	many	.	TGTGCCAGCTCGTCCGGGAGTCTGAACGAGCAGTACTTC	CASSSGSLNEQYF
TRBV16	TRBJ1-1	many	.	TGTGCCAGCAGCCAAGGGGGCAGAGGGAACACTGAAGCTTTCTTT	CASSQGGRGNTEAFF
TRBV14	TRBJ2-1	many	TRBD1	TGTGCCAGCAGCCAAGATCTACAGGGGATCTCCTACAATGAGCAGTTCTTC	CASSQDLQGISYNEQFF
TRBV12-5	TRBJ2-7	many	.	TGTGCTAGTGGTTTGGGCTACGAGCAGTACTTC	CASGLGYEQYF
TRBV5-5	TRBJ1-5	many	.	TGTGCCAGCAGCTTGGCCTGGGGACAGCCCCAGCATTTT	CASSLAWGQPQHF
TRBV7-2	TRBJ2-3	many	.	TGTGCCAGCAGCTTAGCGCCTAGCGGCACAGATACGCAGTATTTT	CASSLAPSGTDTQYF
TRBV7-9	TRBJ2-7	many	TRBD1	TGTGCCAGCAGCCGGACAGGGGGCCAAAGGGAGCAGTACTTC	CASSRTGGQREQYF